Sequencing of this T cell receptor beta chain was carried out in a study of Tregs in tolerant kidney transplant recipients. Study conclusions and caveats: The small number of patients limits these findings pending further validation. For some patients, primers changed over time, blocking nucleotide-level comparison. This study did not directly address biological reproducibility.

Germline V gene sequence: CDR1 KGHSH, CDR2 LQKENI. This CDR3 is 13 amino acids long. The J segment lost 5 bases and the V segment lost 9 bases, leaving 9 bases of the junction unmatched. Only in-frame clones appear in the TCRdb table, and some are missing; sequencing was by immunoSEQ multiplex PCR. The sample has around 98,000 clones, over 85% seen once; the top ten hold 0.4% to 0.55%. Worth noting for this clone: Its matching antigen is unknown.

Thawed PBMCs were FACS-sorted into unstimulated CD4+CD25+CD127- regulatory T cells, CD4+CD25- non-regulatory cells, CD4 and CD8 cells. The source is a human donor who received a combined kidney and bone marrow transplant. The source was CD4+ T cells from blood, collected before the transplant. The chain links TRBV18 to TRBJ2-5, with TRBD2 identical over 7 bases. Written as DNA, the CDR3 is TGTGCCAGTTCGGGCGGGAGTGGCGAGACCCAGTACTTC. It codes for CASSGGSGETQYF. Full variable domain (remainder filled in from reference TRBV18 and TRBJ2-5): NAGVMQNPRHLVRRRGQEARLRCSPMKGHSHVYWYRQLPEEGLKFMVYLQKENIIDESGMPKERFSAEFPKEGPSILRIQQVVRGDSAAYFCASSGGSGETQYFGPGTRLLVL.